This TCR beta chain was identified in a study of cytomegalovirus exposure and HLA in healthy donors. A remark on this clone: Its antigen is still unknown.

In the PCR, 60 Vbeta and 13 Jbeta primers were used. Using immunoSEQ multiplex PCR, the repertoire was profiled, and TCRdb retains in-frame clones only, with some absent. Here the sample spans about 64,000 clones, over 75% being singletons. Germline values: CDR1 SGHDT, CDR2 YYEEEE. This CDR3 contains 14 residues. J gave up 6 bases and V 3 bases, and 5 bases lay outside the gene matches. Whole-study results and caveats: Across HLA loci, a later analysis found differing TCR association rates, with DRB1 most and HLA-C fewest.

The receptor was isolated from a female donor in good health and CMV-seronegative. The specimen was PBMCs. This rearrangement joins TRBV5-6 to TRBJ1-4, with TRBD1 matching 7 bases. CDR3 sequence reads: CASSYGQGDEKLFF. The CDR3 DNA is TGTGCCAGCAGCTACGGGCAGGGGGATGAAAAACTGTTTTTT.